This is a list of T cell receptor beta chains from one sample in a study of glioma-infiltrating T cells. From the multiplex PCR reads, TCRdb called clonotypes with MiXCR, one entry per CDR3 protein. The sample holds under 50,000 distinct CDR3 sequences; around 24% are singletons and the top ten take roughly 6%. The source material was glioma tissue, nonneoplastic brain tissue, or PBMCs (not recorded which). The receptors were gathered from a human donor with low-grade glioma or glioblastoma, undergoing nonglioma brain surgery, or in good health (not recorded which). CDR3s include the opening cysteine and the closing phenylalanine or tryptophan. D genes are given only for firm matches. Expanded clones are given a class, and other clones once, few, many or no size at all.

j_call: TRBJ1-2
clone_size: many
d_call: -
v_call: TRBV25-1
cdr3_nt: TGTGCCAGCACCCCCGGAACAGACTATGGCTACACCTTC
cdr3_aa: CASTPGTDYGYTF

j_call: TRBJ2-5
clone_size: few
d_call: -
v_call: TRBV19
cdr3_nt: TGTGCCAGTAGTATAAGGACGGGACTGGAGACCCAGTACTTC
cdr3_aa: CASSIRTGLETQYF

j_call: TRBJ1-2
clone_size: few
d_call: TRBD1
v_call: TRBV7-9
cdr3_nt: TGTGCCAGCAGCCCGACAGGGCCCGAAGAGTACTATGGCTACACCTTC
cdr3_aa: CASSPTGPEEYYGYTF

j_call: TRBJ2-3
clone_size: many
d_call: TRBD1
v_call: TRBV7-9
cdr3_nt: TGTGCCAGCAGACGACAGGGAGATACGCAGTATTTT
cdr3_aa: CASRRQGDTQYF

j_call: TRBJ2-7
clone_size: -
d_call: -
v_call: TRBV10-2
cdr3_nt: TGCGCCAGCAGTGAGTTGCGCGAGCAGTACTTC
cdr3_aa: CASSELREQYF

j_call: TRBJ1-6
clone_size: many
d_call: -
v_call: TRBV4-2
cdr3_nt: TGTGCCAGCAGCCACCATCCCCGTAGGGATGCGGATAATTCACCCCTCCACTTT
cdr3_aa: CASSHHPRRDADNSPLHF

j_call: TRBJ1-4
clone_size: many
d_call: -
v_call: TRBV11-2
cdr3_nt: TGTGCCAGCAGCTTCGACACAGGGAAAAGGTCCGGAAAACTGTTTTTT
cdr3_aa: CASSFDTGKRSGKLFF

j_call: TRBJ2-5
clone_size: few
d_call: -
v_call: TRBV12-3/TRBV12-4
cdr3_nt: TGTGCCAGCAGCCTAGCCGAGGGGACCCAGTACTTC
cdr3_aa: CASSLAEGTQYF

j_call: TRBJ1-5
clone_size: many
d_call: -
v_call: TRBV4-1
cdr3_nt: TGCGCCAGCAGCCAAGAACGAGGCAATCAGCCCCAGCATTTT
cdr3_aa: CASSQERGNQPQHF

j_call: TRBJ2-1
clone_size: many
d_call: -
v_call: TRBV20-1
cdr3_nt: TGCAGTGCTAGCCCGGAGGGGGGGGCTTTGTACAATGAGCAGTTCTTC
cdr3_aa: CSASPEGGALYNEQFF

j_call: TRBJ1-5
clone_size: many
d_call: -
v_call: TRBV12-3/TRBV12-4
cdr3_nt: TGTGCCAGCAGTTTAGCAGGGGGCAATCAGCCCCAGCATTTT
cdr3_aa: CASSLAGGNQPQHF

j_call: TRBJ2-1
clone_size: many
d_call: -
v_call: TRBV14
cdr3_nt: TGTGCCAGCAGCCAAGATTGGCAGGGACATCCCAATGAGCAGTTCTTC
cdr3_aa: CASSQDWQGHPNEQFF

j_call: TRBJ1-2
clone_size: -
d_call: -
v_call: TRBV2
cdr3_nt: TGTGCCAGCATTGGACGGGACAAGCCTAACTATGGCTACACCTTC
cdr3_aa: CASIGRDKPNYGYTF

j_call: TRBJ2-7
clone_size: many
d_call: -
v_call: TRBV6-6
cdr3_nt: TGTGCCAGCAGTTACTCCGGGTCCCCCAGCTACGAGCAGTACTTC
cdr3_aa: CASSYSGSPSYEQYF

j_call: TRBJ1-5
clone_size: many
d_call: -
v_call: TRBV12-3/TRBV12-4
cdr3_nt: TGTGCCAGCAGTTTGGGACACAATCAGCCCCAGCATTTT
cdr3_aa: CASSLGHNQPQHF

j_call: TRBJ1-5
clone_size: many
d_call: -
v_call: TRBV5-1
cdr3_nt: TGCGCCAGCAGCTTGGTACGGGGGGCCCAGCCCCAGCATTTT
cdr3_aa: CASSLVRGAQPQHF

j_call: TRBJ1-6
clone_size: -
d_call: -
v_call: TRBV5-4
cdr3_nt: TGTGCCAGCAGCTTGAGGAAATCGGGGGGGAATAGGAATTCACCCCTCCACTTT
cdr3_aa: CASSLRKSGGNRNSPLHF

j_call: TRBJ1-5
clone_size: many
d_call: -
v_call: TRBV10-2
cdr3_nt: TGCGCCAGCAGTGATTACCGTCTGCCGCCCCAGCATTTT
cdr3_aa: CASSDYRLPPQHF

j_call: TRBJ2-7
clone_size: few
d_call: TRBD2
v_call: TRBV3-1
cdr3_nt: TGTGCCAGCAGCCATCCGGGACTAGCGGCCTACGAGCAGTACTTC
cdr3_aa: CASSHPGLAAYEQYF

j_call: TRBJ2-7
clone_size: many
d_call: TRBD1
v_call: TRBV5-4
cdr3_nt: TGTGCCAGCAGCTTGGAACGGCAGGGGGCTGGTTACGAGCAGTACTTC
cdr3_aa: CASSLERQGAGYEQYF

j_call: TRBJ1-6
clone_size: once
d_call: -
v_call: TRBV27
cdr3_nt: TGTGCCAGCAGTTTTCGCCCTTATGGAGGTAATTCACCCCTCCACTTT
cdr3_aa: CASSFRPYGGNSPLHF

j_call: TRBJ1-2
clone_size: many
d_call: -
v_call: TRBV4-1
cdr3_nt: TGCGCCAGCAGCCAAGCCGTAGGGGGCTATGGCTACACCTTC
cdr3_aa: CASSQAVGGYGYTF

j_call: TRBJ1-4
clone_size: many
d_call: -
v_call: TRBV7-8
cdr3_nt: TGTGCCAGCAGCTTGTTAGGCAGGCATGCAACTAATGAAAAACTGTTTTTT
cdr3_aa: CASSLLGRHATNEKLFF

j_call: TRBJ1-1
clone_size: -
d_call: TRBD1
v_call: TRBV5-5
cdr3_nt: TGTGCCAGCAGCAGGCGACAGGGAGGTAGCACTGAAGCTTTCTTT
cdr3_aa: CASSRRQGGSTEAFF

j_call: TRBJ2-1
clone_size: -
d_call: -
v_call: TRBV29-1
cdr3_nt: TGCAGCGTTTATTATGGCCTGGAGAGCTCCTACAATGAGCAGTTCTTC
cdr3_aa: CSVYYGLESSYNEQFF

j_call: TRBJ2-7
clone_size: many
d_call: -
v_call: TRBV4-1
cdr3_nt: TGCGCCAGCAGCCAAGGGTGGGGCGGGGCCTACGAGCAGTACTTC
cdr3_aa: CASSQGWGGAYEQYF

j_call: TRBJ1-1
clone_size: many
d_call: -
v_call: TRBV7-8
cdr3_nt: TGTGCCAGCAGCTTAGTTTACACTGAAGCTTTCTTT
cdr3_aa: CASSLVYTEAFF

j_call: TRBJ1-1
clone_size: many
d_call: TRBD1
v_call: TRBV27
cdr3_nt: TGTGCCAGCAGTTGGGACAGGGGGTTGAACACTGAAGCTTTCTTT
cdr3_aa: CASSWDRGLNTEAFF

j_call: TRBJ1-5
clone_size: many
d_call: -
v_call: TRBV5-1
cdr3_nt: TGCGCCAGCAGCCCGGTGGGAGATAGCAATCAGCCCCAGCATTTT
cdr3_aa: CASSPVGDSNQPQHF

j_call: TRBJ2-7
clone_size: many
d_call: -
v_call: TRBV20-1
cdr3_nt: TGCAGTGCTAGAGATTCAGTGGACGGCTACGAGCAGTACTTC
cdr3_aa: CSARDSVDGYEQYF

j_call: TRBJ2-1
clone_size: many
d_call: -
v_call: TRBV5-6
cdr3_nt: TGTGCCAGCAGCGCTGCCGGGACACCACCCGATGAGCAGTTCTTC
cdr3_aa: CASSAAGTPPDEQFF

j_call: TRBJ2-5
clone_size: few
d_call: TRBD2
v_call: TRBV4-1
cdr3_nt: TGCGCCAGCAGCCAACTAGCGGGGGGCGGGGGAACCCAGTACTTC
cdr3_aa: CASSQLAGGGGTQYF

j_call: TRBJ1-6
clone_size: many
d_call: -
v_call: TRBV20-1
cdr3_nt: TGCAGTGCCAGCGAAAGTTTTAATTCACCCCTCCACTTT
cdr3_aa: CSASESFNSPLHF

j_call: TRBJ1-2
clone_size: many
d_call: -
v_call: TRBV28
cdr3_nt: TGTGCCAGCCGAGACGTAACCCACCCCCAAGGGCATGGCTACACCTTC
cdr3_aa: CASRDVTHPQGHGYTF

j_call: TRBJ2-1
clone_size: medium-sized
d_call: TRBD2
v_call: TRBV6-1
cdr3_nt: TGTGCCAGCAGCTTACTAGCGGGGGATACCTACAATGAGCAGTTCTTC
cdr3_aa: CASSLLAGDTYNEQFF

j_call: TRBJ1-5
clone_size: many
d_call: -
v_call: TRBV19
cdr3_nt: TGTGCCAGTAACCCCGGGCAGAGCAATCAGCCCCAGCATTTT
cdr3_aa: CASNPGQSNQPQHF

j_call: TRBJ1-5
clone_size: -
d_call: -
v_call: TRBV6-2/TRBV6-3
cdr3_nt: TGTGCCAGCAGGAGGACACCCTATAGAAATCAGCCCCAGCATTTT
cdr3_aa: CASRRTPYRNQPQHF

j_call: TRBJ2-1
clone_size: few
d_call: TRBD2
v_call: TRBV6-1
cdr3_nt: TGTGCCAGCAGTCTAGCGGGGCCTCGCTACGATGAGCAGTTCTTC
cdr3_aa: CASSLAGPRYDEQFF

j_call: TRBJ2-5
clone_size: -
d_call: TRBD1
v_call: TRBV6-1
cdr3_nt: TGTGTTAGCAGTGGACAGGGATGGGAGACCCAGTACTTC
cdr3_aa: CVSSGQGWETQYF

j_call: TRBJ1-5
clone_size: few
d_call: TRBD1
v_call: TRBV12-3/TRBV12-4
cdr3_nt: TGTGCCAGCAGTTTGGACAGGTATAGCAATCAGCCCCAGCATTTT
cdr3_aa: CASSLDRYSNQPQHF

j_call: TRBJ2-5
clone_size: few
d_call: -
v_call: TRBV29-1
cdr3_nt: TGCAGCGGCGTCGGGGTCACCCAGTACTTC
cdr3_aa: CSGVGVTQYF

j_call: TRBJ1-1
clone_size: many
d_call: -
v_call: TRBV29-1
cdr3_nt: TGCAGCGTTGAGGGGATTGGTGAGACTGAAGCTTTCTTT
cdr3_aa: CSVEGIGETEAFF

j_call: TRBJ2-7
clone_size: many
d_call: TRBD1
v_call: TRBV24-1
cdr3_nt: TGTGCCACCAGTGGCAGGGGGAACGAGCAGTACTTC
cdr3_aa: CATSGRGNEQYF

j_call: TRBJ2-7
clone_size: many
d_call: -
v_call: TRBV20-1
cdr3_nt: TGCAGTGCTCGACGCTTGGACAATTCCTACGAGCAGTACTTC
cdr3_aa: CSARRLDNSYEQYF

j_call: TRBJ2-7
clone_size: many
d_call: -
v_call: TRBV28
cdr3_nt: TGTGCCTCCAGCCTCCCAGGGCCCTACGAGCAGTACTTC
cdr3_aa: CASSLPGPYEQYF

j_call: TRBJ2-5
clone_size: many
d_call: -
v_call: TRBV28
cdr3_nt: TGTGCCAGCAGTTTATACGAAAAAGAGACCCAGTACTTC
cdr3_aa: CASSLYEKETQYF

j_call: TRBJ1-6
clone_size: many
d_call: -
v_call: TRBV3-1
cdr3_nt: TGTGCCAGCAGCCAAGGAGTTGGAGGAAATTCACCCCTCCACTTT
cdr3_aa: CASSQGVGGNSPLHF

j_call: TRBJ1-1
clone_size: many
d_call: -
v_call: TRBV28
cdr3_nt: TGTGCCAGCAGTCCCCAATTGGACCTATTGAACACTGAAGCTTTCTTT
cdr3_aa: CASSPQLDLLNTEAFF

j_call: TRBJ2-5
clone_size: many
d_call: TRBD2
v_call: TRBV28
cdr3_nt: TGTGCCAGCAGTTTCGGGACTAGCGGGAGTCCCGACCAAGAGACCCAGTACTTC
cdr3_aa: CASSFGTSGSPDQETQYF

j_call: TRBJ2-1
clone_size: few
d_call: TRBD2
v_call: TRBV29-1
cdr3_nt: TGCAGCGTTGTGCCCTTAGCGGGGGCCTCCAATGAGCAGTTCTTC
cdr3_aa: CSVVPLAGASNEQFF

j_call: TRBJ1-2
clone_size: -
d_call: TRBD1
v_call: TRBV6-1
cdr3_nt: TGTGCCAGCAGTGAAGGGGACAGGGGCTACACCTTC
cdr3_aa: CASSEGDRGYTF

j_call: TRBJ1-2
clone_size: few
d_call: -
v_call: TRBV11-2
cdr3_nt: TGTGCCAGCAGCTTCGAGGGAAACTATGGCTACACCTTC
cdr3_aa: CASSFEGNYGYTF

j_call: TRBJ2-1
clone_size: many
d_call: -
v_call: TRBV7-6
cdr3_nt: TGTGCCAGCAGCGGAGTCAGGGAAGGAAACAATGAGCAGTTCTTC
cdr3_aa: CASSGVREGNNEQFF